This TCR beta chain was sequenced for a study of blood T cells in healthy people across ages. Findings and limits, study-wide: Compared with aged donors, long-lived donors showed fewer expanded clones, suggesting selection. Getting older went along with TCR beta diversity per million T cells dropping roughly linearly. A strong correlation was found between TCR beta diversity and the percentage of naive T cells.

Looked up from germline, CDR1 is MNHNS and CDR2 is SASEGT. The CDR3 is made up of 11 amino acids. Deletions cut 6 bases from V and 11 bases from J, with 11 bases between. For the second PCR, which ran for about 6 to 11 cycles, a sample-barcoded 5' primer and a J-beta primer mix were used. TCRdb independently ran MiXCR on the 5' RACE reads; one entry per CDR3 protein. The table has about 1.6 million distinct CDR3 sequences, about 31% seen once. With regard to this clonotype: The antigen remains undetermined.

The individuals who served as donors were healthy Caucasians living in Russia, aged roughly 6 to 100. The gene calls are TRBV6-1 and TRBJ2-1; unclear D gene. This clonotype was sampled from a woman younger than 45 in good health. Sequenced: blood. CDR3 region: CASRNNEKQFF. The CDR3 DNA is TGTGCCAGCAGAAACAATGAGAAGCAGTTCTTC.